These 11 T cell receptor beta chains came from one sample sequenced in a study of CD8+CD57+ T cells in acquired aplastic anemia (dated by TCRdb to the late 2010s). The sequencer listed for this sample is Illumina HiSeq 2000. Profiling of TCR beta VDJ combinations and CDR3 sequences used genomic DNA as the template. The raw public data were reprocessed by TCRdb itself: fastp quality trimming at Q25, MiXCR clonotype calling, in-frame beta chains only. Rows are combined by CDR3 protein, so each entry shows the most common genes and DNA. Counted in this sample were about 220,000 distinct CDR3 sequences; approximately 35% of them appeared once. 0.95% to 1.2% of the sample is in the top ten clones. The specimen was sorted CD4+, CD8+, or CD8+CD57+ T cells (not recorded which) from PBMCs. The receptors come from a human donor in good health, serving as a control.

This clonotype showed up just a few times. V gene TRBV4-2 combines with J gene TRBJ1-2; D is perhaps TRBD1 (6 bases). Trimming stripped 0 bases from V and 5 bases from J, with 19 bases between. The CDR3 is made up of 17 amino acids. The germline gives CDR1 LGHNA, CDR2 YNFKEQ. In DNA form, the CDR3 reads TGTGCCAGCAGCCAAGATCAGGGGATGAGTGCTGTGTATGGCTACACCTTC. Its translation is CASSQDQGMSAVYGYTF.

This clonotype was observed at least ten times. The chain links TRBV2 to TRBJ2-5, with 9 bases aligning to TRBD2. Unmatched junction bases numbered 6, after V lost 4 bases and J lost 9 bases. In germline, CDR1 is SNHLY, CDR2 FYNNEI. The CDR3 has 13 amino acids. The CDR3 DNA sequence: TGTGCCAGCAGTGTGGGAAGCGGGGGGTCCCAGTACTTC. Protein: CASSVGSGGSQYF.

This clonotype was observed at least ten times. The gene calls are TRBV7-3 and TRBJ2-1, with D perhaps TRBD1 (5 bases). Trimming took 5 bases from V and 0 from J, leaving 11 bases between them. This CDR3 is 15 amino acids long. From germline, CDR1 is SGHTA and CDR2 FQGTGA. DNA for the CDR3: TGTGCCAGCAGCAGGGGCTTACTCTCCTACAATGAGCAGTTCTTC. Protein: CASSRGLLSYNEQFF.

Details on this clonotype: The conserved phenylalanine or tryptophan normally closing the CDR3 is absent here, so this likely arose from a read error. The DNA is omitted, as the CDR3 cannot be located on it reliably, and the CDR3 follows TCRdb's listing. The V call is TRBV7-9, the J call TRBJ2-6. Germline CDR1 reads SEHNR; CDR2 reads FQNEAQ (reference sequence). The CDR3 has 8 residues if both end residues are counted. The CDR3 protein is CASSSRTS.

The chain carries TRBV24-1 and TRBJ2-5, with 8 bases identical to TRBD2. Unmatched junction bases numbered 7, after V lost 7 bases and J lost 1 base. This CDR3 is 15 amino acids long. Looked up from germline, CDR1 is KGHDR and CDR2 is SFDVKD. In DNA form, the CDR3 reads TGTGCCACCAGGCCCGGGAGGGGAAGCCAAGAGACCCAGTACTTC. It encodes CATRPGRGSQETQYF.

By share, this clonotype counts as medium-sized. The chain uses TRBV24-1 and TRBJ2-7, with 10 bases aligning to TRBD1. Germline CDR1 and CDR2: KGHDR and SFDVKD. Germline trimming cut 3 bases from V and 5 bases from J; bases unmatched to any gene: 6. The CDR3 loop spans 15 amino acids. CDR3 region: CATSDRRDRGNEQYF. The DNA of the CDR3 is TGTGCCACCAGTGATAGGCGGGACAGGGGTAACGAGCAGTACTTC.

This clonotype was seen a few times. This rearrangement joins TRBV4-1 to TRBJ1-1; TRBD1 agrees at 7 bases. Unmatched junction bases numbered 11, after V lost 1 base and J lost 0 bases. This CDR3 is 18 amino acids long. Germline lookup yields CDR1 MGHRA and CDR2 YSYEKL. The DNA for the CDR3 is TGCGCCAGCAGCCAAGTAATTTCAAGGGGGCGCGTGAACACTGAAGCTTTCTTT. Translated, it gives CASSQVISRGRVNTEAFF.

This clonotype was seen a few times. A junction boundary mismatches the germline segment, possibly from a read error. The genes are TRBV19 and TRBJ1-2, with D perhaps matching TRBD1 (5 bases). This CDR3 is built from 15 residues. Germline assignment: CDR1 LNHDA and CDR2 SQIVND (reference sequence). CDR3 bases: TGTGCCAGTACGACCTCGCGAGGGGCAGATTGTGGCCACACCTTC. It yields the protein CASTTSRGADCGHTF.

This chain uses TRBV5-1 with TRBJ1-6; TRBD1 aligns across 7 bases. The germline CDR1 and CDR2 sequences are SGHRS and YFSETQ. Trimming at V came to 3 bases and at J to 11 bases, leaving 8 bases not matched to a gene. The CDR3 is 14 residues long. This chain's CDR3 is CASSSGQVWPPLHF. For the CDR3, the DNA is TGCGCCAGCAGCTCAGGACAGGTATGGCCACCCCTCCACTTT.

This clonotype appeared many times. The chain recombines TRBV20-1 with TRBJ1-3; D possibly corresponds to TRBD1 (6 bases). V dropped 3 bases and J dropped 4 bases, with 13 bases sitting between them. Germline CDR1 reads DFQATT; CDR2 reads SNEGSKA (reference sequence). This CDR3 contains 14 residues. The CDR3 spells CSASQGYVGNTIYF. In DNA, the CDR3 is TGCAGTGCTAGTCAGGGGTACGTCGGAAACACCATATATTTT.

The rearrangement links TRBV4-1 to TRBJ2-2; TRBD1 matches 10 bases. V dropped 5 bases and J dropped 8; count of bases not matched to a gene: 11. The CDR3 loop spans 16 amino acids. CDR1 is MGHRA, CDR2 YSYEKL, per germline. CDR3 sequence (DNA): TGCGCCAGCAGCTTCCGGGACAGGGGAAACCCGGGGGAGCTGTTTTTT. This translates into CASSFRDRGNPGELFF.